The 32 T cell receptor beta chains presented below share a single source sample, sequenced in a study of blood T cell repertoires in COVID-19. The method was immunoSEQ multiplex PCR; TCRdb's version includes in-frame clones alone and lacks a portion of them. Here the sample spans approximately 22,000 clones, 75% to 90% being singletons. What was sequenced was peripheral blood. The receptors shown here come from a human donor in a cohort sampled during active COVID-19.

CDR3 DNA: TGTGCCAGCCGACGGCAGGGGCCCTACGAGCAGTACTTC. This sequence encodes CASRRQGPYEQYF. This sequence joins TRBV28 and TRBJ2-7; TRBD1 is a possible D gene (6 bases). Trimming removed 8 bases at V and 2 bases at J, with 13 bases between. The CDR3 runs 13 residues. Germline values: CDR1 MDHEN, CDR2 SYDVKM.

The chain carries TRBV6-5 and TRBJ2-3, with 7 bases aligning to TRBD2. The CDR3 loop spans 15 amino acids. Germline CDR1 reads MNHEY; CDR2 reads SVGAGI. V lost 6 bases to trimming and J lost 0 bases; unmatched junction nucleotides: 6. For the CDR3, the DNA is TGTGCCAGCAGACTGCAAGCGGGGAGCACAGATACGCAGTATTTT. Amino acid sequence: CASRLQAGSTDTQYF.

The J gene is TRBJ2-1, the V gene TRBV9, with D perhaps TRBD2 (6 bases). Germline V gene sequence: CDR1 SGDLS, CDR2 YYNGEE. The length of the CDR3 is 14 residues. The V and J ends lost 2 bases and 0 bases respectively, with 6 bases between them. The DNA for the CDR3 is TGTGCCAGCAGCGTTAGCGGCTCCTACAATGAGCAGTTCTTC. This sequence encodes CASSVSGSYNEQFF.

This sequence joins TRBV5-4 and TRBJ1-1; TRBD1 is a possible D gene (6 bases). The germline V gene encodes CDR1 SGHNT and CDR2 YYREEE (reference sequence). Trimming shortened V by 4 bases and J by 0 bases, and 7 bases separated the two germline ends. The length of the CDR3 is 13 residues. As DNA, the CDR3 is TGTGCCAGCAGCGGACAGCTGAACACTGAAGCTTTCTTT. This translates into CASSGQLNTEAFF.

V gene TRBV9 combines with J gene TRBJ2-7; tentatively, D is TRBD1 (6 bases). CDR3 length: 15 residues. Germline-derived CDR1 and CDR2 are SGDLS and YYNGEE. Trimming took off 2 bases at V and 0 bases at J, with 12 bases between the two ends. Here the CDR3 reads CASSVSGTNSYEQYF. For the CDR3, the DNA is TGTGCCAGCAGCGTCTCCGGGACAAACTCCTACGAGCAGTACTTC. The entire variable domain, with the rest obtained from reference TRBV9 and TRBJ2-7, is as follows: DSGVTQTPKHLITATGQRVTLRCSPRSGDLSVYWYQQSLDQGLQFLIQYYNGEERAKGNILERFSAQQFPDLHSELNLSSLELGDSALYFCASSVSGTNSYEQYFGPGTRLTVT.

The chain couples TRBV10-2 to TRBJ2-3; 10 nucleotides match TRBD2. CDR1 is WSHSY, CDR2 SAAADI, per germline. V was pared by 9 bases and J by 0 bases, with 6 bases of the junction left unmatched. The CDR3 is made up of 15 amino acids. This chain's CDR3 is CASGASGRSTDTQYF. Here the CDR3 DNA reads TGCGCCAGTGGGGCTAGCGGGAGAAGCACAGATACGCAGTATTTT.

The chain has TRBV5-1 and TRBJ2-3, with D possibly being TRBD2 (7 bases). CDR3 length equals 16 residues. The V end was cut by 4 bases, the J end by 0 bases, with 15 bases between. Germline V CDR1 and CDR2: SGHRS, YFSETQ. For the CDR3, the DNA is TGCGCCAGCAGCCCATGGGGGGGCTCTAGCACAGATACGCAGTATTTT. It yields the protein CASSPWGGSSTDTQYF.

The chain combines TRBV25-1 with TRBJ2-2; perhaps TRBD1 as D (6 bases). The CDR3 spans 17 residues. CDR1 and CDR2 (germline): MGHDK, SYGVNS. V was trimmed by 4 bases and J by 4 bases, leaving 19 bases between them. CDR3 amino acids: CASSGETGNYFTGELFF. CDR3 in DNA: TGTGCCAGCAGTGGCGAAACAGGGAACTATTTCACCGGGGAGCTGTTTTTT.

This chain joins TRBV19 and TRBJ2-5, with 8 bases aligning to TRBD2. The germline gives CDR1 LNHDA, CDR2 SQIVND (reference sequence). Losses at the gene ends were 5 bases for V and 5 bases for J; bases not matched to a gene: 10. The CDR3 length is 15 residues. The CDR3 DNA reads TGTGCCAGTAGTCCTCGGGGGGGCCCGGGGGAGACCCAGTACTTC. Translating gives CASSPRGGPGETQYF.

The V and J genes are TRBV19 and TRBJ2-5; 12 nucleotides line up with TRBD2. Germline values: CDR1 LNHDA, CDR2 SQIVND (reference sequence). Trimming took 5 bases from V and 0 from J; bases not matched to a gene: 7. CDR3 length equals 17 residues. The CDR3 region is CASSQTSGRAHQETQYF. In nucleotides, the CDR3 is TGTGCCAGTAGTCAGACTAGCGGGAGAGCACACCAAGAGACCCAGTACTTC. Drawing the rest from reference TRBV19 and TRBJ2-5, the complete variable domain is DGGITQSPKYLFRKEGQNVTLSCEQNLNHDAMYWYRQDPGQGLRLIYYSQIVNDFQKGDIAEGYSVSREKKESFPLTVTSAQKNPTAFYLCASSQTSGRAHQETQYFGPGTRLLVL.

This clone rates as medium-sized. The chain employs TRBV4-3 and TRBJ2-5; 8 nucleotides agree with TRBD2. V was pared by 2 bases and J by 4 bases, with 12 bases of the junction left unmatched. CDR1 and CDR2 (germline): LGHNA, YSLEER. The CDR3 is 17 residues long. CDR3 sequence: CASSQPPYGGVGETQYF. CDR3 DNA: TGCGCCAGCAGCCAACCTCCCTACGGGGGGGTAGGAGAGACCCAGTACTTC.

The chain has TRBV4-1 and TRBJ2-2; D is undetermined. With 0 bases removed from V and 2 bases from J, the gap between germline ends came to 7 bases. CDR3 size: 15 residues. Germline V gene sequence: CDR1 MGHRA, CDR2 YSYEKL. The CDR3 region is CASSQDPVNTGELFF. Here the CDR3 DNA reads TGCGCCAGCAGCCAAGATCCTGTCAACACCGGGGAGCTGTTTTTT.

The chain recombines TRBV4-1 with TRBJ2-7, with D possibly TRBD2 on 5 matching bases. V was shortened by 2 bases and J by 1 base, with 15 bases between the two germline ends. The V gene's germline CDR1 is MGHRA and CDR2 YSYEKL. This CDR3 has 16 amino acids. The chain's CDR3 is CASSQLAGIKSYEQYF. Here the CDR3 DNA reads TGCGCCAGCAGCCAATTAGCCGGGATCAAGTCCTACGAGCAGTACTTC.

The CDR3: CASSQDLAGPNEQFF. CDR3 DNA sequence: TGTGCCAGCAGCCAAGACCTAGCGGGCCCGAATGAGCAGTTCTTC. The chain links TRBV4-2 to TRBJ2-1; TRBD2 agrees at 8 bases. This CDR3 has 15 residues. The V segment lost 0 bases and the J segment 7 bases; nucleotides outside the gene matches: 5. The germline V gene encodes CDR1 LGHNA and CDR2 YNFKEQ.

The chain uses TRBV27 and TRBJ1-5; D remains ambiguous. Germline lookup yields CDR1 MNHEY and CDR2 SMNVEV (reference sequence). This CDR3 is built from 12 residues. Trimming pared 2 bases from V and 7 bases from J, leaving 6 bases between. CDR3 loop: CASSLGGQPQHF. The CDR3 DNA reads TGTGCCAGCAGTTTAGGTGGCCAGCCCCAGCATTTT.

The chain employs TRBV9 and TRBJ2-5; 11 nucleotides match TRBD1. CDR3 length: 15 residues. Germline CDR1 and CDR2: SGDLS and YYNGEE. Losses at the gene ends were 10 bases for V and 3 bases for J; bases not matched to a gene: 11. The CDR3 protein is CAGSRGTGGEETQYF. The CDR3 DNA reads TGTGCCGGATCTCGCGGGACAGGGGGGGAAGAGACCCAGTACTTC.

Within the sample, this clone is medium-sized. The V call is TRBV27, the J call TRBJ1-3, with D uncertain. The length of the CDR3 is 15 residues. Germline V gene sequence: CDR1 MNHEY, CDR2 SMNVEV (reference sequence). Trimming removed 3 bases from V and 0 bases from J, with 9 bases in between. CDR3 sequence: CASSFDGSSGNTIYF. CDR3 nucleotides: TGTGCCAGCAGTTTCGACGGGAGCTCTGGAAACACCATATATTTT.

The DNA for the CDR3 is TGTGCCAGCTCACCGGGGACTCGCGCCGGGGAGCTGTTTTTT. Residues: CASSPGTRAGELFF. The V and J genes are TRBV18 and TRBJ2-2; D might be TRBD2 (6 bases). Trimming cost V 3 bases and J 6 bases, with 11 bases left between them. Per the germline V gene, CDR1 is KGHSH and CDR2 is LQKENI. This CDR3 is 14 amino acids long. Based on the CDR3 plus reference TRBV18 and TRBJ2-2, the full variable domain is NAGVMQNPRHLVRRRGQEARLRCSPMKGHSHVYWYRQLPEEGLKFMVYLQKENIIDESGMPKERFSAEFPKEGPSILRIQQVVRGDSAAYFCASSPGTRAGELFFGEGSRLTVL.

This rearrangement joins TRBV5-4 to TRBJ1-5; a weak D match, TRBD1 (5 bases). Germline loops: CDR1 SGHNT, CDR2 YYREEE (reference sequence). The CDR3 extends over 14 amino acids. V lost 1 base, J lost 3 bases, and 8 bases lay in between. The CDR3 DNA is TGTGCCAGCAGCTTGAACGGACACAATCAGCCCCAGCATTTT. Translating it yields CASSLNGHNQPQHF.

The V and J genes are TRBV28 and TRBJ1-5; a weak D match, TRBD1 (5 bases). The V and J ends lost 4 bases and 5 bases respectively, with 6 bases between them. This CDR3 is 12 amino acids long. Germline-derived CDR1 and CDR2 are MDHEN and SYDVKM. CDR3: CASSSGYQPQHF. CDR3 bases: TGTGCCAGCAGTTCAGGGTATCAGCCCCAGCATTTT.

The rearrangement joins TRBV28 to TRBJ2-7, with TRBD1 as a possible D gene (6 bases). The ends were cut back, 6 bases at V and 2 bases at J, with 11 bases in the middle. Per the germline V gene, CDR1 is MDHEN and CDR2 is SYDVKM. CDR3 length: 13 amino acids. For the CDR3, the DNA is TGTGCCAGCAGGACCGGGACAACCTACGAGCAGTACTTC. Its translation is CASRTGTTYEQYF. The full variable domain, completed using reference TRBV28 and TRBJ2-7, is DVKVTQSSRYLVKRTGEKVFLECVQDMDHENMFWYRQDPGLGLRLIYFSYDVKMKEKGDIPEGYSVSREKKERFSLILESASTNQTSMYLCASRTGTTYEQYFGPGTRLTVT.

The J gene is TRBJ1-6, the V gene TRBV5-6; D is uncertain. Germline CDR1 is SGHDT and CDR2 is YYEEEE. Deletions cut 0 bases from V and 13 bases from J, with 8 bases between. The CDR3 consists of 12 residues. Written as DNA, the CDR3 is TGTGCCAGCAGCTTGGGAATTCGGCCCCTCCACTTT. Translation gives CASSLGIRPLHF.

The chain has TRBV21-1 and TRBJ2-1; TRBD2, the D gene given by the table, was not confirmed from the DNA. TRBV21-1 is given as a pseudogene. The CDR3 is made up of 19 amino acids. Here the CDR3 reads CASSSHRPGLAGGGDEQFF. The CDR3 bases are TGTGCCAGCAGCTCCCACAGACCGGGACTAGCGGGAGGGGGCGATGAGCAGTTCTTC.

The chain links TRBV15 to TRBJ2-5; 8 bases map to TRBD2. The CDR3 has 19 residues. Trimming removed 0 bases from V and 2 bases from J; junction bases left unmatched: 14. CDR1 is LNHNV and CDR2 is YYDKDF in the germline V gene (reference sequence). The CDR3 DNA reads TGTGCCACCAGCAGAGATCCCGTTGCGGCTAGCGGGCTTCAAGAGACCCAGTACTTC. Translation: CATSRDPVAASGLQETQYF.

V gene TRBV4-1 combines with J gene TRBJ1-2; D perhaps matches TRBD1 (6 bases). Looked up from germline, CDR1 is MGHRA and CDR2 is YSYEKL. V shed 6 bases and J shed 6 bases, with 17 bases lying between them. The CDR3 covers 14 residues. The CDR3 reads CASSRQDRKDGYTF. The DNA for the CDR3 is TGCGCCAGCAGTCGACAGGATAGAAAGGATGGCTACACCTTC.

This clone was seen a single time. The chain employs TRBV15 and TRBJ1-5, with D uncertain. CDR3 size: 19 residues. Germline V gene lookup returns CDR1 LNHNV and CDR2 YYDKDF (reference sequence). The ends were cut back, 1 base at V and 0 bases at J, with 19 bases in the middle. The CDR3 region is CATSRASRTTLNSNQPQHF. CDR3 coding DNA: TGTGCCACCAGCAGAGCGTCAAGAACTACCCTTAATAGCAATCAGCCCCAGCATTTT. Full variable domain (outside the CDR3, taken from reference TRBV15 and TRBJ1-5): DAMVIQNPRYQVTQFGKPVTLSCSQTLNHNVMYWYQQKSSQAPKLLFHYYDKDFNNEADTPDNFQSRRPNTSFCFLDIRSPGLGDTAMYLCATSRASRTTLNSNQPQHFGDGTRLSIL.

The genes are TRBV4-3 and TRBJ1-4; D is undetermined. The CDR3 contains 15 residues. The V gene lost 1 base and the J gene lost 3 bases, with 9 bases spanning the gap. The germline CDR1 and CDR2 sequences are LGHNA and YSLEER. The CDR3 coding sequence is TGCGCCAGCAGCCAAGTATCCCCGGCTAATGAAAAACTGTTTTTT. It encodes CASSQVSPANEKLFF.

V gene TRBV7-2 combines with J gene TRBJ1-1, with 10 bases fitting TRBD1. CDR1 and CDR2 from the germline V gene are SGHTA and FQGNSA. Losses at the gene ends were 4 bases for V and 3 bases for J; bases not matched to a gene: 5. The CDR3 runs 15 residues. The DNA of the CDR3 is TGTGCCAGCAGCTCCCAAGACAGGGGGCACACTGAAGCTTTCTTT. Protein product: CASSSQDRGHTEAFF.

A few counts support this clone. V is TRBV29-1 and J is TRBJ2-4; D perhaps matches TRBD1 (6 bases). Germline V gene lookup returns CDR1 SQVTM and CDR2 ANQGSEA. V shed 3 bases and J shed 5 bases, with 8 bases lying between them. This CDR3 spans 12 amino acids. The CDR3 sequence is CSVDAGENIQYF. The CDR3 coding sequence is TGCAGCGTTGACGCAGGGGAAAACATTCAGTACTTC.

CDR3 in amino acids: CASTTSGSYNEQFF. The DNA for the CDR3 is TGTGCCAGTACCACTAGCGGGAGCTACAATGAGCAGTTCTTC. The V call is TRBV19, the J call TRBJ2-1, with 11 bases matching TRBD2. The germline gives CDR1 LNHDA, CDR2 SQIVND (reference sequence). This CDR3 comprises 14 residues. The V segment lost 7 bases and the J segment 3 bases; nucleotides outside the gene matches: 2.

The gene calls are TRBV5-1 and TRBJ2-3, with 12 bases matching TRBD2. The CDR3 length is 17 residues. V was pared by 7 bases and J by 0 bases, with 9 bases of the junction left unmatched. The germline V gene has CDR1 SGHRS and CDR2 YFSETQ. This chain's CDR3 is CASHPGLAGISTDTQYF. CDR3 in DNA: TGCGCCAGCCATCCCGGACTAGCGGGGATTAGCACAGATACGCAGTATTTT.

V and J are TRBV5-6 and TRBJ1-2, with 7 bases that match TRBD1. J was trimmed by 4 bases and V by 5 bases; bases with no gene match: 5. The germline CDR1 and CDR2 sequences are SGHDT and YYEEEE. The CDR3 has 13 amino acids. CDR3 sequence reads: CASRVQGSYGYTF. CDR3 bases: TGTGCCAGCAGGGTACAGGGGTCCTATGGCTACACCTTC.